The rows below give T cell receptor beta chains drawn from one sample of a study of radiation and T cells in renal cell carcinoma. Profiled with immunoSEQ multiplex PCR; TCRdb holds only in-frame clones, not every one. The sample yields 130,000 to 150,000 clones, approximately 91% seen once. The sequenced sample was blood, obtained from a patient whose treatment included radiotherapy and nephrectomy. The origin of the receptors is a woman in her fifties or sixties with renal cell carcinoma. Each CDR3 is given with its conserved first and last residue. Each record gives: CDR3 protein, CDR3 DNA, V gene, J gene, clone size, D gene, CDR3 length. A D gene is named only where the DNA matches it firmly. Clone size is not always given. Where it is, it says once, few, many or a class for expanded clones.

cdr3_aa: CASSELGRSNQPQHF; cdr3_nt: TGTGCCAGCAGTGAACTCGGACGGTCCAATCAGCCCCAGCATTTT; v_call: TRBV2; j_call: TRBJ1-5; clone_size: -; d_call: -; cdr3_length: 15
cdr3_aa: CASSESPSNYGYTF; cdr3_nt: TGTGCCAGCAGTGAAAGCCCCAGTAACTATGGCTACACCTTC; v_call: TRBV2; j_call: TRBJ1-2; clone_size: -; d_call: -; cdr3_length: 14
cdr3_aa: CASGPGQIQETQYF; cdr3_nt: TGTGCTAGTGGCCCGGGACAGATCCAAGAGACCCAGTACTTC; v_call: TRBV12-5; j_call: TRBJ2-5; clone_size: once; d_call: TRBD1; cdr3_length: 14
cdr3_aa: CASSLQGNTEAFF; cdr3_nt: TGTGCCAGCAGCTTACAAGGAAACACTGAAGCTTTCTTT; v_call: TRBV7-9; j_call: TRBJ1-1; clone_size: few; d_call: -; cdr3_length: 13
cdr3_aa: CASSQAGRGLQNQPQHF; cdr3_nt: TGCGCCAGCAGCCAAGCGGGGAGGGGGCTACAGAATCAGCCCCAGCATTTT; v_call: TRBV4-1; j_call: TRBJ1-5; clone_size: -; d_call: TRBD1; cdr3_length: 17
cdr3_aa: CASRLDGVKTQYF; cdr3_nt: TGTGCCAGCAGATTGGACGGGGTGAAGACCCAGTACTTC; v_call: TRBV2; j_call: TRBJ2-5; clone_size: -; d_call: -; cdr3_length: 13
cdr3_aa: CASSPKRGAKDEQYF; cdr3_nt: TGCGCCAGCAGCCCTAAGAGGGGCGCGAAGGACGAGCAGTACTTC; v_call: TRBV4-1; j_call: TRBJ2-7; clone_size: -; d_call: -; cdr3_length: 15
cdr3_aa: CASSLTGGVGTDTQYF; cdr3_nt: TGTGCCAGTAGCTTGACAGGGGGCGTGGGCACAGATACGCAGTATTTT; v_call: TRBV19; j_call: TRBJ2-3; clone_size: -; d_call: TRBD1; cdr3_length: 16
cdr3_aa: CASSQASARGLRTEAFF; cdr3_nt: TGCGCCAGCAGCCAGGCGTCGGCCAGGGGGCTGAGGACTGAAGCTTTCTTT; v_call: TRBV4-1; j_call: TRBJ1-1; clone_size: once; d_call: TRBD1; cdr3_length: 17
cdr3_aa: CASSLELAGVYNEQFF; cdr3_nt: TGTGCCAGCAGCCTGGAACTAGCGGGGGTGTACAATGAGCAGTTCTTC; v_call: TRBV5-6; j_call: TRBJ2-1; clone_size: -; d_call: TRBD2; cdr3_length: 16